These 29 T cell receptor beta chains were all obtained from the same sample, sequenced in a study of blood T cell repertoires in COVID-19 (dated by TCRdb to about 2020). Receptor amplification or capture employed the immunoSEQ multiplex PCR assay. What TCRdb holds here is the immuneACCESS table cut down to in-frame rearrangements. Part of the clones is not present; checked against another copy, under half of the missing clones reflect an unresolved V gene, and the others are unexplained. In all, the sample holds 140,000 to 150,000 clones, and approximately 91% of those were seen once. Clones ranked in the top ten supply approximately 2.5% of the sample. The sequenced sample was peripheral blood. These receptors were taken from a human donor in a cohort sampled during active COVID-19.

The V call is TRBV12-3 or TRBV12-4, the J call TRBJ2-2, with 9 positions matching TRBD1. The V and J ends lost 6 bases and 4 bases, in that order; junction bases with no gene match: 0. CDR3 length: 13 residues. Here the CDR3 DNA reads TGTGCCAGCAGGGACAGGGGCACCGGGGAGCTGTTTTTT. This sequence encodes CASRDRGTGELFF.

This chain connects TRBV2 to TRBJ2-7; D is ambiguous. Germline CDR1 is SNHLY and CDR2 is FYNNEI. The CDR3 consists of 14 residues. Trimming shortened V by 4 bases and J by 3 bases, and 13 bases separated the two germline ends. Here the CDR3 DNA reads TGTGCCAGCAGTGCCTTGGTCACAGACTACGAGCAGTACTTC. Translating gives CASSALVTDYEQYF.

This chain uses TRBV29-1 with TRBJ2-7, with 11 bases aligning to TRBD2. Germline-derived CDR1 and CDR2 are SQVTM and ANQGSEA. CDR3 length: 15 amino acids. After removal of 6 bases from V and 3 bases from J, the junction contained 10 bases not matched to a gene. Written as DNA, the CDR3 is TGCAGCGTGGCAATCCTGGGACTAGCGGACTACGAGCAGTACTTC. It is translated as CSVAILGLADYEQYF.

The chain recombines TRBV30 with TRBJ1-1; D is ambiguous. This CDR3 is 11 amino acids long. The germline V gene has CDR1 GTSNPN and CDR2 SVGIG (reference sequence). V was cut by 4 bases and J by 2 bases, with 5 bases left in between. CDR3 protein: CAWNSNTEAFF. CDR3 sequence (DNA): TGTGCCTGGAACAGCAACACTGAAGCTTTCTTT.

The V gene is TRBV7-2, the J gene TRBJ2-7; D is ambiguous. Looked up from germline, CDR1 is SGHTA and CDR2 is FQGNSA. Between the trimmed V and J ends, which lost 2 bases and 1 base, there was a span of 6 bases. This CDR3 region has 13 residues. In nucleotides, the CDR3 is TGTGCCAGCAGCTTATCCCCATCCTACGAGCAGTACTTC. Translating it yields CASSLSPSYEQYF.

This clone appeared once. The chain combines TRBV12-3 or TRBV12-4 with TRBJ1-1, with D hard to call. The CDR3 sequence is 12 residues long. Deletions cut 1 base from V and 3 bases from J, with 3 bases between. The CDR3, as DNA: TGTGCCAGCAGTTTAGGGCACACTGAAGCTTTCTTT. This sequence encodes CASSLGHTEAFF.

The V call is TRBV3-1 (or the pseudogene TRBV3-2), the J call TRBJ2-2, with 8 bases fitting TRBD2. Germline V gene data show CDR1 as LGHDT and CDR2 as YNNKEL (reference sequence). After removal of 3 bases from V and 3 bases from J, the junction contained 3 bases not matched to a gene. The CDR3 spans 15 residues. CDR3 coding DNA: TGTGCCAGCAGCCAGCGGGGGGCGTACACCGGGGAGCTGTTTTTT. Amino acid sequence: CASSQRGAYTGELFF.

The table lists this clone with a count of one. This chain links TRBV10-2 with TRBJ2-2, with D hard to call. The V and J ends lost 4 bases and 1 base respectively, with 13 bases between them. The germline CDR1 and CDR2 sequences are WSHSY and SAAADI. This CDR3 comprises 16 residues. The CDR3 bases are TGCGCCAGCAGTGTGTCGTTGGAGAAGAACACCGGGGAGCTGTTTTTT. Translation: CASSVSLEKNTGELFF.

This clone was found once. The CDR3 loop reads CASTIGQGNTGELFF. CDR3 DNA: TGCGCCAGCACAATAGGGCAGGGAAACACCGGGGAGCTGTTTTTT. The gene calls are TRBV5-1 and TRBJ2-2; a weak D match, TRBD1 (5 bases). V was cut by 6 bases and J by 2 bases, with 14 bases left in between. The germline gives CDR1 SGHRS, CDR2 YFSETQ. This CDR3 comprises 15 residues.

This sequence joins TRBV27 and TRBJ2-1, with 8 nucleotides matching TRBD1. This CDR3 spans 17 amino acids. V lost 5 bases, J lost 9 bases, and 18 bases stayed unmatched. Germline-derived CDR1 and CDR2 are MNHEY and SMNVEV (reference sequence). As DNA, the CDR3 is TGTGCCAGCAGTCGGGCTTATAGCAAGGGCCAGGGGGCTGAGCAGTTCTTC. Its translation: CASSRAYSKGQGAEQFF.

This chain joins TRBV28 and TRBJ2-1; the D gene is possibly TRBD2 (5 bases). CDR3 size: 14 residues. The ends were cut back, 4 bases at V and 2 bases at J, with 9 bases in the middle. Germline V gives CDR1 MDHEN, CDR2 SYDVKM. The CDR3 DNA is TGTGCCAGCAGTTCCGGGATGCCCTACAATGAGCAGTTCTTC. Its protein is CASSSGMPYNEQFF.

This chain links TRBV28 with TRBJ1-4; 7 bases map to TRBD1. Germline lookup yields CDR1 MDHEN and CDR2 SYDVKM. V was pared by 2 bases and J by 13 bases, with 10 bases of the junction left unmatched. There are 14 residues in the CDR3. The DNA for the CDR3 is TGTGCCAGCAGTTTAAGCGGAGGCAGGGACAGACTGTTTTTT. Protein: CASSLSGGRDRLFF.

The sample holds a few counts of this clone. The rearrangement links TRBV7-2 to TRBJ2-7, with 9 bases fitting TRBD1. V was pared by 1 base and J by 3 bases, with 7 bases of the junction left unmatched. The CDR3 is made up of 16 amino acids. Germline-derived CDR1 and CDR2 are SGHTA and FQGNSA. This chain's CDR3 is CASSLDTGGIGYEQYF. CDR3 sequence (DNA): TGTGCCAGCAGCTTAGACACAGGGGGCATAGGCTACGAGCAGTACTTC.

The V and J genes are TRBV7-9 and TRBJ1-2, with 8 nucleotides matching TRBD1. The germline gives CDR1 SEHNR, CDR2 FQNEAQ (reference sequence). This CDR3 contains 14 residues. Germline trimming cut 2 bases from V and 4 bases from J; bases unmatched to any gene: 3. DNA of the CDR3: TGTGCCAGCAGCTTACTTGGACAGGGCTATGGCTACACCTTC. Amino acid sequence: CASSLLGQGYGYTF.

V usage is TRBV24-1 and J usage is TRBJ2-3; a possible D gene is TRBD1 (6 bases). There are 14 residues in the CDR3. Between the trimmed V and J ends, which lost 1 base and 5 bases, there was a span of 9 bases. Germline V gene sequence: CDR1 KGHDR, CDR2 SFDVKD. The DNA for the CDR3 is TGTGCCACCAGTGATTTCAAGGGGGTAGATACGCAGTATTTT. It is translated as CATSDFKGVDTQYF.

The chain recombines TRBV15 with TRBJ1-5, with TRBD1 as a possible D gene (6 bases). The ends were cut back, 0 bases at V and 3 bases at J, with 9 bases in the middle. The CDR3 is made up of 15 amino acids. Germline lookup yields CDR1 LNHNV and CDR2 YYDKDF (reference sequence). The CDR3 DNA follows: TGTGCCACCAGCAGAGAGACAGGTGCCAATCAGCCCCAGCATTTT. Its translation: CATSRETGANQPQHF.

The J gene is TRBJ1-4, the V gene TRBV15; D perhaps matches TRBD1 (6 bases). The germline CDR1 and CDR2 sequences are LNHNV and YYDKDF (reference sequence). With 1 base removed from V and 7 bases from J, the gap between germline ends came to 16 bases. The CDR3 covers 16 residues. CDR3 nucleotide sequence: TGTGCCACCAGCAGAGGATCGGACAGTTCGGGTGAAAAACTGTTTTTT. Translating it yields CATSRGSDSSGEKLFF.

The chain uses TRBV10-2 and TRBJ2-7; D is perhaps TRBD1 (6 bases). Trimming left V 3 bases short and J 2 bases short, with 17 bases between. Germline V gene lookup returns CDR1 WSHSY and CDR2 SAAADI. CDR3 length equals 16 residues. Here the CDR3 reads CASSDPRTADAYEQYF. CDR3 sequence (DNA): TGCGCCAGCAGTGACCCCCGGACAGCTGATGCCTACGAGCAGTACTTC.

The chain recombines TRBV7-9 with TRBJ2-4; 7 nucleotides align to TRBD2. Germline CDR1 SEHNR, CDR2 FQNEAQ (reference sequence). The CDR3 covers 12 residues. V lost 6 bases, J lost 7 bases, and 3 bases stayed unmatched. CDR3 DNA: TGTGCCAGCAGTTCCGGGGGGAACATTCAGTACTTC. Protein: CASSSGGNIQYF. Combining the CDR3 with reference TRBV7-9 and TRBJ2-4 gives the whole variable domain DTGVSQNPRHKITKRGQNVTFRCDPISEHNRLYWYRQTLGQGPEFLTYFQNEAQLEKSRLLSDRFSAERPKGSFSTLEIQRTEQGDSAMYLCASSSGGNIQYFGAGTRLSVL.

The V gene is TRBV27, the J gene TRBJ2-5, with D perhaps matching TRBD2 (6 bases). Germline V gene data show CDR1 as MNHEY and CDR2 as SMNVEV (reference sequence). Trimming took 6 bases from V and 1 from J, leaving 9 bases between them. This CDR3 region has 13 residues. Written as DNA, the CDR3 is TGTGCCAGCAGCGGCGGGATCCAAGAGACCCAGTACTTC. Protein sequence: CASSGGIQETQYF.

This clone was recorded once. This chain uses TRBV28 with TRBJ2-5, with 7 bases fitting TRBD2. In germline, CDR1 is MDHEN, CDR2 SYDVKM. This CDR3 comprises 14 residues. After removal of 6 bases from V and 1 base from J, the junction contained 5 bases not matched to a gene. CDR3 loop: CASRPSGTQETQYF. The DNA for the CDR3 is TGTGCCAGCAGGCCCAGCGGGACCCAAGAGACCCAGTACTTC.

In nucleotides, the CDR3 is TGTGCCAGCTCACCGCGGGTGGGGAGTAGCACAGATACGCAGTATTTT. It is translated as CASSPRVGSSTDTQYF. The chain is built from TRBV18 and TRBJ2-3; D might be TRBD2 (5 bases). From germline, CDR1 is KGHSH and CDR2 LQKENI. The CDR3 is 16 amino acids. Trimming took 3 bases from V and 0 from J, leaving 13 bases between them.

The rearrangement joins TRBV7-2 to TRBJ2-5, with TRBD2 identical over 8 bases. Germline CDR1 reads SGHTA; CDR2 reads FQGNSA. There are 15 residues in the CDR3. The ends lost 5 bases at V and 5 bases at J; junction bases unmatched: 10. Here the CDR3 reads CASSPSGGAWETQYF. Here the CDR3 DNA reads TGTGCCAGCAGCCCTTCCGGGGGGGCCTGGGAGACCCAGTACTTC.

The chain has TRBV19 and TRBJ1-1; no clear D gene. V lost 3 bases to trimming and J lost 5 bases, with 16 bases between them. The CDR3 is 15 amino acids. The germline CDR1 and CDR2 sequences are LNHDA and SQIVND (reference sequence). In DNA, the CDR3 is TGTGCCAGTAGTATTAGGGCCATGACGGGGACTGAAGCTTTCTTT. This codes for CASSIRAMTGTEAFF.

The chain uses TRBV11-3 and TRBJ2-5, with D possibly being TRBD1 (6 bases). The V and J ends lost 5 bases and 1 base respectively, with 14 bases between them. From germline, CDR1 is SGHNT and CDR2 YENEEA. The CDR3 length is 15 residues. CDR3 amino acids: CASSKRTDSQETQYF. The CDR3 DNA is TGTGCCAGCAGCAAACGGACAGATAGCCAAGAGACCCAGTACTTC.

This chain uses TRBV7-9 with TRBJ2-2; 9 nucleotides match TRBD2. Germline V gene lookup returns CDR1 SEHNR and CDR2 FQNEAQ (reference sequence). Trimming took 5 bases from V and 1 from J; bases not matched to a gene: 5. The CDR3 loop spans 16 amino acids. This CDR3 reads CASSRRLAENTGELFF. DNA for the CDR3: TGTGCCAGCAGCCGACGACTAGCGGAGAACACCGGGGAGCTGTTTTTT.

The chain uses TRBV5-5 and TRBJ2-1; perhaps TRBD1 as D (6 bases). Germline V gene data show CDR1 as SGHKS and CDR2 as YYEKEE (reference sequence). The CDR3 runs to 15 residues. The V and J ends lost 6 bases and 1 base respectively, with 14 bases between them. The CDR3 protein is CASNKAGDSYNEQFF. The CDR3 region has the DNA TGTGCCAGCAATAAGGCAGGGGATTCCTACAATGAGCAGTTCTTC.

CDR3 region: CASEYRGYEKLFF. The CDR3 coding sequence is TGTGCCAGCGAGTACAGGGGTTATGAAAAACTGTTTTTT. The chain links TRBV6-6 to TRBJ1-4, with 7 bases aligning to TRBD1. CDR3 length equals 13 residues. CDR1 and CDR2 from the germline V gene are MNHNY and SVGAGI (reference sequence). Losses at the gene ends were 8 bases for V and 6 bases for J; bases not matched to a gene: 6.

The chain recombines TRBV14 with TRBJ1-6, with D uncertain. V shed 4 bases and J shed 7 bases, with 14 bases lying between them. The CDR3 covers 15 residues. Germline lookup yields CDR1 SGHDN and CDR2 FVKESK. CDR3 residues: CASSPTRAGNSPLHF. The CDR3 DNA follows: TGTGCCAGCAGCCCTACTCGGGCGGGAAATTCACCCCTCCACTTT.